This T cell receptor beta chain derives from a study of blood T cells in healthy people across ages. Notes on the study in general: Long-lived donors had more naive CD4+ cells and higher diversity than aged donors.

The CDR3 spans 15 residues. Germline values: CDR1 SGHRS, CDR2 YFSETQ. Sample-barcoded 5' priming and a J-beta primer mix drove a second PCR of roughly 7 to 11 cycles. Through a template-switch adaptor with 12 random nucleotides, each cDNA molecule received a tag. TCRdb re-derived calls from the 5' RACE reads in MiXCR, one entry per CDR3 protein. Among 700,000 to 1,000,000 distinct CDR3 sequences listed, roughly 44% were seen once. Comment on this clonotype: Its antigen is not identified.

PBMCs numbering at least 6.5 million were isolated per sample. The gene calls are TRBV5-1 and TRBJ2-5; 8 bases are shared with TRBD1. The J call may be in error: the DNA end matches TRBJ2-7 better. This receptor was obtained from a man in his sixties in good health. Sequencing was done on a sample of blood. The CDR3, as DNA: TGCGCCAGCAGCATAGGACAGGGCGGGCTCTACGAGCAGTACTTC. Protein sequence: CASSIGQGGLYEQYF.